The entry below gives a single TCR beta chain sequence along with its context. The data are from a study of blood T cells in healthy people across ages. Alongside a J-beta primer mix, a sample-barcoded 5' primer served in a second PCR lasting about 7 to 12 cycles. One entry per CDR3 protein results from TCRdb running MiXCR on the 5' RACE reads. The data show about 640,000 distinct CDR3 sequences, 45% to 65% seen once. The TCR sequence derives from a man aged 55 to 69 in good health. Sequencing was performed on blood.

The CDR3 DNA reads as TGTGCCAGCAGCCAAGAAGCAGAGAACTATGGCTACACCTTC. This translates into CASSQEAENYGYTF. J is TRBJ1-2 and V is TRBV3-1, with no clear D. CDR1 and CDR2 from the germline V gene are LGHDT and YNNKEL (reference sequence). The CDR3 runs 14 residues. The V end lost 0 bases, the J end lost 2 bases, and 7 bases lay between the germline ends.